What follows are 10 T cell receptor beta chains derived from one specimen sequenced in a study of human T cells and chemical hapten exposure. TCRdb ran MiXCR on the RACE reads and lists one entry per CDR3 protein. The sample holds tens of thousands of distinct CDR3 sequences, approximately 7% seen once. Described time point: pre-sensitization, week 0. Treatment: therapeutic diphenylcyclopropenone sensitization with weekly scalp DPC. The specimen was whole blood, collected in connection with sensitization to the hapten diphenylcyclopropenone (DPC). The receptors stem from a woman in her 30s with alopecia areata. Some clones in this sample may be carry-over from other donors' samples.

This clonotype has just a few counts. V and J are TRBV27 and TRBJ1-1; a possible D gene is TRBD1 (6 bases). Germline CDR1 reads MNHEY; CDR2 reads SMNVEV (reference sequence). The CDR3 extends over 13 amino acids. V lost 6 bases, J lost 6 bases, and 14 bases lay in between. The CDR3 reads CASSTTGYPEAFF. DNA for the CDR3: TGTGCCAGCAGCACTACAGGGTACCCTGAAGCTTTCTTT.

About this clonotype itself: One base away lies a much larger clone, so this may be a sequencing read error. The chain employs TRBV10-3 and TRBJ1-1, with D uncertain. V gave up 6 bases and J gave up 5 bases, with 16 bases separating them. CDR3 length: 14 amino acids. CDR1 is ENHRY, CDR2 SYGVKD, per germline. CDR3 DNA: TGTGCCATCAGCCAATGGGATTCCGGGACTGAAGCTTTCTTT. Translated, it gives CAISQWDSGTEAFF.

This clonotype was counted ten times or more. This rearrangement joins TRBV2 to TRBJ2-7, with 12 bases identical to TRBD2. The CDR3 spans 15 residues. V was clipped by 3 bases and J by 6 bases; unmatched bases: 6. CDR1 and CDR2 (germline): SNHLY, FYNNEI. CDR3 DNA: TGTGCCAGCAGTGATCCTAGCGGGGGGGCCTCCGAGCAGTACTTC. Translating it yields CASSDPSGGASEQYF.

At least ten counts were recorded for this clonotype. V is TRBV12-5 and J is TRBJ2-5; D could derive from TRBD1 or TRBD2 (5 bases each). The germline CDR1 and CDR2 sequences are LGHNT and FRNRAP. V was shortened by 5 bases and J by 4 bases, with 17 bases between the two germline ends. The CDR3 spans 15 residues. CDR3 in DNA: TGTGCTAGTGGTCCCGCCGGGACGGTCAGAGAGACCCAGTACTTC. The encoded protein is CASGPAGTVRETQYF.

This clonotype has just a few counts. This chain links TRBV5-1 with TRBJ2-1; the D gene could be TRBD1 or TRBD2 (5 bases each). This CDR3 contains 14 residues. The germline CDR1 and CDR2 sequences are SGHRS and YFSETQ. Trimming shortened V by 3 bases and J by 0 bases, and 7 bases separated the two germline ends. CDR3 sequence: CASSWGSSYNEQFF. CDR3 bases: TGCGCCAGCAGCTGGGGGAGCTCCTACAATGAGCAGTTCTTC.

This clonotype has a handful of counts. The chain couples TRBV3-1 to TRBJ2-1, with D perhaps given as TRBD1 or TRBD2 (6 bases each). The CDR3 is 16 residues long. Per germline, CDR1 LGHDT and CDR2 YNNKEL (reference sequence). V lost 1 base to trimming and J lost 3 bases, with 13 bases between them. As DNA, the CDR3 is TGTGCCAGCAGCCAAGCCGTGGGGGGCCGCTACAATGAGCAGTTCTTC. It translates to CASSQAVGGRYNEQFF.

Concerning this clonotype itself: This may stem from a read error, because a much larger clone lies one nucleotide away. This chain links TRBV3-1 with TRBJ1-5; D possibly corresponds to TRBD1 (5 bases). Deletions cut 0 bases from V and 8 bases from J, with 8 bases between. The CDR3 sequence is 13 residues long. In germline, CDR1 is LGHDT, CDR2 YNNKEL (reference sequence). The CDR3 DNA follows: TGTGCCAGCAGCCAAGATGGGGGTGAGCCCCAGCATTTT. Translating gives CASSQDGGEPQHF. Full variable domain (missing parts from reference TRBV3-1 and TRBJ1-5): DTAVSQTPKYLVTQMGNDKSIKCEQNLGHDTMYWYKQDSKKFLKIMFSYNNKELIINETVPNRFSPKSPDKAHLNLHINSLELGDSAVYFCASSQDGGEPQHFGDGTRLSIL.

The sample holds many counts of this clonotype. V gene TRBV7-3 combines with J gene TRBJ2-3, with D hard to call. The CDR3 is 15 residues long. The V gene lost 5 bases and the J gene lost 2 bases, with 14 bases spanning the gap. Germline V lookup: CDR1 SGHTA, CDR2 FQGTGA. The CDR3 region has the DNA TGTGCCAGCAGCCCTTCCCTCGGGTCCACAGATACGCAGTATTTT. Its translation: CASSPSLGSTDTQYF.

This clonotype was counted at least ten times. This chain uses TRBV14 with TRBJ2-3; 7 nucleotides align to TRBD1. The CDR3 is 14 amino acids. The germline CDR1 and CDR2 sequences are SGHDN and FVKESK. Trimming at V came to 4 bases and at J to 2 bases, leaving 3 bases not matched to a gene. The CDR3 bases are TGTGCCAGCAGCCCGGGACAGCCCACAGATACGCAGTATTTT. Translated: CASSPGQPTDTQYF.

This clonotype was recorded at least ten times. The V and J genes are TRBV5-4 and TRBJ1-2; unclear D gene. The germline V and J ends were trimmed by 5 bases and 4 bases, with 18 bases remaining between them. The germline CDR1 and CDR2 sequences are SGHNT and YYREEE (reference sequence). The CDR3 length is 15 residues. The CDR3 DNA sequence: TGTGCCAGCAGTTCCCCGGAAGGCAGGATCTATGGCTACACCTTC. Translated: CASSSPEGRIYGYTF.